These T cell receptor beta chains were read from a single sample in a study of T cells after posttransplantation cyclophosphamide. Clones were read by immunoSEQ multiplex PCR, and TCRdb kept only the in-frame ones, dropping some. This table holds approximately 45,000 clones, roughly nine tenths found once. Material for sequencing was PBMCs. The receptor source for this set is a woman between 45 and 65 years old in good health and a related stem cell transplant donor. CDR3s include the opening cysteine and the closing phenylalanine or tryptophan. The D gene is left open where the match is weak.

d_call,v_call,j_call,cdr3_nt,cdr3_aa
-,TRBV30,TRBJ2-3,TGTGCCTGGAGTGTCCAACTGGATACGCAGTATTTT,CAWSVQLDTQYF
-,TRBV7-9,TRBJ1-5,TGTGCCAGCAGCTTAGATGGGACACATCAGCCCCAGCATTTT,CASSLDGTHQPQHF
-,TRBV5-1,TRBJ2-5,TGCGCCAGCAGCCCATGGGGGCCCCCAGAGACCCAGTACTTC,CASSPWGPPETQYF
TRBD2,TRBV28,TRBJ2-3,TGTGCCAGCAGTTTACTTGGGGGAGGGAGGGATACGCAGTATTTT,CASSLLGGGRDTQYF
-,TRBV7-8,TRBJ1-2,TGTGCCAGCAGCTCTGCGGGGGGCGGATCCTATGGCTACACCTTC,CASSSAGGGSYGYTF
-,TRBV16,TRBJ2-1,TGTGCCAGCAGCCAAACAGCAGGGCATGAGCAGTTCTTC,CASSQTAGHEQFF
-,TRBV2,TRBJ1-2,TGTGCCAGCACCCAGTCGACAGGAACTTACTATGGCTACACCTTC,CASTQSTGTYYGYTF
TRBD2,TRBV5-1,TRBJ2-5,TGCGCCAGCAGCTTGTTAGCGGGGGGTGCCCCGGAGACCCAGTACTTC,CASSLLAGGAPETQYF
TRBD1,TRBV15,TRBJ1-2,TGTGCCACCAGCCCGGACAGGACCCTCTATGGCTACACCTTC,CATSPDRTLYGYTF
-,TRBV5-5,TRBJ2-3,TGTGCCAGCAGCCTCCCTCTAGGGGCAGATACGCAGTATTTT,CASSLPLGADTQYF
-,TRBV7-3,TRBJ1-1,TGTGCCAGCAGCCTCATGGGCAGGAACACTGAAGCTTTCTTT,CASSLMGRNTEAFF